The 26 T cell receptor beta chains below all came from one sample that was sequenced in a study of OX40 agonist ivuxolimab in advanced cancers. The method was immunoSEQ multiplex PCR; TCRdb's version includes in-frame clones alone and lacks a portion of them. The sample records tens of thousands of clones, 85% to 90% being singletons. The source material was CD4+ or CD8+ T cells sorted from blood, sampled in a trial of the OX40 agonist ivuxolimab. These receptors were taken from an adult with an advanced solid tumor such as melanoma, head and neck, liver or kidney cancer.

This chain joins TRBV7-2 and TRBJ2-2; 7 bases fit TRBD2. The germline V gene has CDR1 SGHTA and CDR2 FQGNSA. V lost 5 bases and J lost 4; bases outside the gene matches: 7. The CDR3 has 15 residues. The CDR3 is CASSTSGTITGELFF. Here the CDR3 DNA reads TGTGCCAGCAGCACGAGCGGGACGATCACCGGGGAGCTGTTTTTT.

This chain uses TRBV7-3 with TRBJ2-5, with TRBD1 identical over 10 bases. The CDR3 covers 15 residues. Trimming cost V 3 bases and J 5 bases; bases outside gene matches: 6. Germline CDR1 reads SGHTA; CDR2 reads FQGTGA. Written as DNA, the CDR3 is TGTGCCAGCAGCTTGACAGGGGGCGTGTGGGAGACCCAGTACTTC. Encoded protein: CASSLTGGVWETQYF.

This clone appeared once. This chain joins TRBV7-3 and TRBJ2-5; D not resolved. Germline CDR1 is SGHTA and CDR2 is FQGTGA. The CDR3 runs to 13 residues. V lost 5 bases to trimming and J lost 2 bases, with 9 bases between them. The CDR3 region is CASSRAHQETQYF. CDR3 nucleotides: TGTGCCAGCAGCCGGGCCCATCAAGAGACCCAGTACTTC.

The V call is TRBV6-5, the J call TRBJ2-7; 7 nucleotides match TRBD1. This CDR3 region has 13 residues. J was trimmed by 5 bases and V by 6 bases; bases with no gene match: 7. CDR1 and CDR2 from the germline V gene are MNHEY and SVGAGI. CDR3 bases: TGTGCCAGCAGCCGGACAGGATGGGACGAGCAGTACTTC. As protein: CASSRTGWDEQYF.

The CDR3 DNA is TGTGCCAGTAGTACCAATTACGGGGCCAACGTCCTGACTTTC. Amino acid sequence: CASSTNYGANVLTF. This chain uses TRBV19 with TRBJ2-6; no clear D. Germline V gene data show CDR1 as LNHDA and CDR2 as SQIVND (reference sequence). Trimming removed 4 bases from V and 4 bases from J, with 8 bases in between. This CDR3 has 14 amino acids.

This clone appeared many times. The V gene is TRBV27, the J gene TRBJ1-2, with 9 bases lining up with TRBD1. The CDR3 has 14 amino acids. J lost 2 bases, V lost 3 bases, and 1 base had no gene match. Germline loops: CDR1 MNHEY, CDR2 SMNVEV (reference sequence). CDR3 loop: CASSFDRGNYGYTF. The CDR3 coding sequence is TGTGCCAGCAGTTTCGACAGGGGGAACTATGGCTACACCTTC.

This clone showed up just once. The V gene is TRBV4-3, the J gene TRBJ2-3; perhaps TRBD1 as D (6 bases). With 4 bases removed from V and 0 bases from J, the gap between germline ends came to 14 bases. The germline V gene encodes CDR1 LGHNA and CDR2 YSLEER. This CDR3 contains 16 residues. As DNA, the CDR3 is TGCGCCAGCAGCCCTGCACAGGGTACTAGCACAGATACGCAGTATTTT. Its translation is CASSPAQGTSTDTQYF.

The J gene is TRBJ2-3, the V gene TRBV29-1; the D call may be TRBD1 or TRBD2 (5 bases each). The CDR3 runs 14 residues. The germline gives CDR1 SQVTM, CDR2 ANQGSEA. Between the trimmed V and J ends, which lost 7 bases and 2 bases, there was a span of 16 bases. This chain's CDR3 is CSAAGRSHTDTQYF. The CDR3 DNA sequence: TGCAGCGCGGCAGGGAGATCACACACAGATACGCAGTATTTT.

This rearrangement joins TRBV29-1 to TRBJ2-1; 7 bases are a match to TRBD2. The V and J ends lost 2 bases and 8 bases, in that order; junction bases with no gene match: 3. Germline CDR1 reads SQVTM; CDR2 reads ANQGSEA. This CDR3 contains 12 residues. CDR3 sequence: CSVERGLHEQFF. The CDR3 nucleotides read TGCAGCGTTGAAAGGGGACTACATGAGCAGTTCTTC.

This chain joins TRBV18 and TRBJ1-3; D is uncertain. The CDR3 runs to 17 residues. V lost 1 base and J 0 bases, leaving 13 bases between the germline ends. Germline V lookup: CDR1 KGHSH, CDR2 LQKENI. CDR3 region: CASSPLVLQDSGNTIYF. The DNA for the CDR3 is TGTGCCAGCTCACCACTTGTACTCCAAGACTCTGGAAACACCATATATTTT.

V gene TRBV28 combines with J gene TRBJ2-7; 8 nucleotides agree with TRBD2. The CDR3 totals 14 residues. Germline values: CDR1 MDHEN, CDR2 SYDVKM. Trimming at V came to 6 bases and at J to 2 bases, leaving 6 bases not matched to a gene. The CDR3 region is CASSTSGRTYEQYF. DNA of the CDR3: TGTGCCAGCAGCACCAGCGGGAGAACCTACGAGCAGTACTTC.

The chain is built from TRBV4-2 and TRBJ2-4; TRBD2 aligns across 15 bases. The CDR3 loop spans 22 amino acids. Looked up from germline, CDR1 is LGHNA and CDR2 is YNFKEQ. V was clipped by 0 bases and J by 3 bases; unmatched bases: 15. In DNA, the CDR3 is TGTGCCAGCAGCCAAGAGGCGGGACTAGCGGGAGGATGGGGTTACGGCAAAAACATTCAGTACTTC. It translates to CASSQEAGLAGGWGYGKNIQYF.

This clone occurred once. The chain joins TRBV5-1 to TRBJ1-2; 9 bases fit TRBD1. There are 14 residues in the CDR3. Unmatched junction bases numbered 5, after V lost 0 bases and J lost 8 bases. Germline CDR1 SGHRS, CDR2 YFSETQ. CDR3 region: CASSLGGQGSGYTF. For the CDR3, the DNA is TGCGCCAGCAGCTTGGGTGGACAGGGGAGCGGCTACACCTTC.

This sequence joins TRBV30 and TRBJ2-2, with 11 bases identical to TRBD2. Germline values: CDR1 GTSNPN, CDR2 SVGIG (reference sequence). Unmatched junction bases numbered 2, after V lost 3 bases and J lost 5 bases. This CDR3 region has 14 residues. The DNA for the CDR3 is TGTGCCTGGAGATTAGCGGGGGGGACCGGGGAGCTGTTTTTT. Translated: CAWRLAGGTGELFF. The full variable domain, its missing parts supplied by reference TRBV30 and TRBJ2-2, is SQTIHQWPATLVQPVGSPLSLECTVEGTSNPNLYWYRQAAGRGLQLLFYSVGIGQISSEVPQNLSASRPQDRQFILSSKKLLLSDSGFYLCAWRLAGGTGELFFGEGSRLTVL.

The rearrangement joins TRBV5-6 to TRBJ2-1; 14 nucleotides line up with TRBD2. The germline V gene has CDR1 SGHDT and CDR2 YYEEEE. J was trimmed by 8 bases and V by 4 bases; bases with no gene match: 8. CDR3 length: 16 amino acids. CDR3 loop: CASSPTGTSGSHEQFF. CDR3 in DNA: TGTGCCAGCAGCCCGACCGGGACTAGCGGGAGCCATGAGCAGTTCTTC.

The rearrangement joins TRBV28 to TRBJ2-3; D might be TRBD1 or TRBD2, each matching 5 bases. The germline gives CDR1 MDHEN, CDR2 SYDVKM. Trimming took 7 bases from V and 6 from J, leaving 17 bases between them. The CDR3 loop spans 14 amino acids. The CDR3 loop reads CASIGSGPPDTQYF. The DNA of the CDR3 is TGTGCCAGCATTGGGTCGGGGCCTCCCGATACGCAGTATTTT.

Written as DNA, the CDR3 is TGTGCCAGCAGCTTGTCGATGGGGAGCAATCAGCCCCAGCATTTT. Its protein product is CASSLSMGSNQPQHF. The V gene is TRBV5-5, the J gene TRBJ1-5; no firm D call. Trimming stripped 1 base from V and 1 base from J, with 9 bases between. Per the germline V gene, CDR1 is SGHKS and CDR2 is YYEKEE (reference sequence). The CDR3 contains 15 residues.

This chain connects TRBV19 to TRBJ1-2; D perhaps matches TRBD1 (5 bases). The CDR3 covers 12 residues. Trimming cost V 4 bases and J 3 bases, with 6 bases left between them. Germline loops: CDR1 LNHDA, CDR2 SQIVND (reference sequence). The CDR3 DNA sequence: TGTGCCAGTAGTACCAGGGACTATGGCTACACCTTC. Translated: CASSTRDYGYTF.

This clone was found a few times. The CDR3 DNA reads as TGTGCCAGCAGGGCTAACACAGATACGCAGTATTTT. Protein: CASRANTDTQYF. This chain joins TRBV27 and TRBJ2-3; no definite D call. CDR3 length equals 12 residues. CDR1 MNHEY and CDR2 SMNVEV come from the germline V gene (reference sequence). The V end lost 6 bases, the J end lost 2 bases, and 6 bases lay between the germline ends.

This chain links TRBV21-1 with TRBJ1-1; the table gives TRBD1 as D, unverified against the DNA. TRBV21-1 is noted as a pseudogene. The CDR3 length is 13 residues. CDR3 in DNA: TGTGCCAGCAGCAACGGTCAGGTTGATGAAGCTTTCTTT. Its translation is CASSNGQVDEAFF.

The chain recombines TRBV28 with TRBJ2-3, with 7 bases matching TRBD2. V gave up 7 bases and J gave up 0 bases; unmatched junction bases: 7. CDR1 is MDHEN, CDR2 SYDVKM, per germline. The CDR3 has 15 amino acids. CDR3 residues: CASTPGGSSTDTQYF. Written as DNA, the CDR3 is TGTGCCAGCACCCCGGGGGGTTCTAGCACAGATACGCAGTATTTT. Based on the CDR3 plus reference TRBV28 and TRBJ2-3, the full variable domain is DVKVTQSSRYLVKRTGEKVFLECVQDMDHENMFWYRQDPGLGLRLIYFSYDVKMKEKGDIPEGYSVSREKKERFSLILESASTNQTSMYLCASTPGGSSTDTQYFGPGTRLTVL.

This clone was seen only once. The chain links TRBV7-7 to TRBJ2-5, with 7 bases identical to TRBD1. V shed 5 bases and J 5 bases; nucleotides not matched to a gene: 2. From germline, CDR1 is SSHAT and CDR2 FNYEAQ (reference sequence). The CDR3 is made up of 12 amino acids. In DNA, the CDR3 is TGTGCCAGCAGCCCACAGGGGGAGACCCAGTACTTC. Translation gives CASSPQGETQYF.

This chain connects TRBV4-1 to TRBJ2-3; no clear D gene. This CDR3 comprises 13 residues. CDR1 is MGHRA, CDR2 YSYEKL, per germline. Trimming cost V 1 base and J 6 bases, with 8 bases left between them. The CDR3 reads CASSQGPMDTQYF. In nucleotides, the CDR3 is TGCGCCAGCAGCCAAGGCCCTATGGATACGCAGTATTTT.

The CDR3 sequence: CASSVGAVLYGYTF. CDR3 bases: TGTGCCAGCAGCGTAGGAGCAGTTTTGTATGGCTACACCTTC. The chain couples TRBV9 to TRBJ1-2; no clear D. Between the trimmed V and J ends, which lost 0 bases and 5 bases, there was a span of 11 bases. The CDR3 is 14 amino acids. Germline assignment: CDR1 SGDLS and CDR2 YYNGEE.

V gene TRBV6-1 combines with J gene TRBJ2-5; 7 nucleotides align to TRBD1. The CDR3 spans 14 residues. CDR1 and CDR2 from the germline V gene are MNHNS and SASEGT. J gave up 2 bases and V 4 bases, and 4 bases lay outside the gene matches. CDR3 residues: CASSADRAQETQYF. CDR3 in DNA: TGTGCCAGCAGTGCCGACAGGGCACAAGAGACCCAGTACTTC.

CDR3 sequence: CSAREETQYF. The CDR3 region has the DNA TGCAGTGCTAGGGAAGAGACCCAGTACTTC. The V call is TRBV20-1, the J call TRBJ2-5; no reliable D call. The CDR3 is 10 residues long. V dropped 3 bases and J dropped 3 bases, with 2 bases sitting between them. Germline assignment: CDR1 DFQATT and CDR2 SNEGSKA (reference sequence).